Listed here are 14 T cell receptor beta chains from one sample, sequenced in a study of CD8 T cell repertoires and HIV-1 epitope variants. Some clones are missing from TCRdb's copy, which holds only in-frame ones; the method was immunoSEQ multiplex PCR. Among some 5,600 clones, 66% were seen once, and the ten largest hold around 45%. Antigens for these TCRs are unknown. Sequencing input: cultured CD8+ T cells derived from PBMCs. These receptors all come from a male donor with HIV.

The chain is built from TRBV4-1 and TRBJ2-3; possibly TRBD1 for D (6 bases). Germline V gives CDR1 MGHRA, CDR2 YSYEKL. The V end was cut by 0 bases, the J end by 6 bases, with 10 bases between. CDR3 length: 14 residues. In DNA form, the CDR3 reads TGCGCCAGCAGCCAAGATGTGGGGGCTGATACGCAGTATTTT. It specifies CASSQDVGADTQYF.

V usage is TRBV5-1 and J usage is TRBJ2-1; D is perhaps TRBD1 (5 bases). The V gene lost 2 bases and the J gene lost 4 bases, with 22 bases spanning the gap. The CDR3 runs 18 residues. Germline V gives CDR1 SGHRS, CDR2 YFSETQ. This CDR3 reads CASSLRVPGRDRYNEQFF. DNA of the CDR3: TGCGCCAGCAGCTTAAGGGTCCCGGGCAGGGATCGTTACAATGAGCAGTTCTTC.

The genes are TRBV5-1 and TRBJ2-3; TRBD1 matches at 7 bases. This CDR3 has 16 amino acids. J gave up 4 bases and V 4 bases, and 12 bases lay outside the gene matches. In germline, CDR1 is SGHRS, CDR2 YFSETQ. CDR3 loop: CASSRGTAIGADTQYF. In nucleotides, the CDR3 is TGCGCCAGCAGCAGGGGGACAGCTATCGGGGCAGATACGCAGTATTTT. Full variable domain (remainder filled in from reference TRBV5-1 and TRBJ2-3): KAGVTQTPRYLIKTRGQQVTLSCSPISGHRSVSWYQQTPGQGLQFLFEYFSETQRNKGNFPGRFSGRQFSNSRSEMNVSTLELGDSALYLCASSRGTAIGADTQYFGPGTRLTVL.

The V call is TRBV7-9, the J call TRBJ2-2; D uncertain. The CDR3 is 13 residues long. V dropped 3 bases and J dropped 8 bases, with 10 bases sitting between them. Germline lookup yields CDR1 SEHNR and CDR2 FQNEAQ (reference sequence). The CDR3 nucleotides read TGTGCCAGCAGCTTGAAGAGTTCTGGGGAGCTGTTTTTT. As protein: CASSLKSSGELFF.

Here the CDR3 reads CASSFAESGNQPQHF. Written as DNA, the CDR3 is TGTGCCAGCAGTTTCGCAGAGAGCGGCAATCAGCCCCAGCATTTT. The chain uses TRBV6-1 and TRBJ1-5, with D hard to call. The CDR3 covers 15 residues. V gave up 5 bases and J gave up 2 bases, with 13 bases separating them. Germline-derived CDR1 and CDR2 are MNHNS and SASEGT.

The J gene is TRBJ2-5, the V gene TRBV7-2, with D perhaps matching TRBD2 (6 bases). CDR1 and CDR2 (germline): SGHTA, FQGNSA. The CDR3 loop spans 15 amino acids. V was pared by 1 base and J by 5 bases, with 14 bases between. The CDR3 region is CASSLGSGVRETQYF. In DNA, the CDR3 is TGTGCCAGCAGCTTAGGTTCGGGGGTCCGGGAGACCCAGTACTTC.

The V call is TRBV21-1, the J call TRBJ2-3; TRBD2 is the table's D call, not checked against the DNA. TRBV21-1 is noted as a pseudogene. This CDR3 has 15 residues. In DNA form, the CDR3 reads TGTGCCAGCAGTTCTAGCGGATCGGGCACAGATACGCAGTATTTT. This sequence encodes CASSSSGSGTDTQYF.

This CDR3 is CSVDHWDRYNEQFF. The DNA of the CDR3 is TGCAGCGTTGACCACTGGGACAGGTACAATGAGCAGTTCTTC. The rearrangement uses TRBV29-1 and TRBJ2-1, with 8 bases matching TRBD1. With 3 bases clipped from V and 4 bases from J, the junction kept 5 bases outside the gene matches. The CDR3 sequence is 14 residues long. Germline CDR1 is SQVTM and CDR2 is ANQGSEA.

By its share, this clone is medium-sized. V is TRBV10-3 and J is TRBJ2-7; 8 bases align to TRBD1. V shed 10 bases and J 0 bases; nucleotides not matched to a gene: 2. Germline CDR1 is ENHRY and CDR2 is SYGVKD. This CDR3 is 12 amino acids long. Here the CDR3 DNA reads TGTGCCACCGGGACAGGCTCCTACGAGCAGTACTTC. Its protein is CATGTGSYEQYF.

The CDR3 loop reads CASSPPSAGTGNTIYF. The CDR3 DNA sequence: TGTGCCAGCAGCCCCCCCTCGGCCGGGACAGGAAACACCATATATTTT. This rearrangement joins TRBV7-2 to TRBJ1-3, with TRBD1 as a possible D gene (6 bases). V was trimmed by 5 bases and J by 4 bases, leaving 18 bases between them. CDR1 is SGHTA and CDR2 is FQGNSA in the germline V gene. CDR3 length equals 16 residues.

The V and J genes are TRBV4-3 and TRBJ1-4; TRBD1 matches at 8 bases. Trimming at V came to 3 bases and at J to 8 bases, leaving 8 bases not matched to a gene. CDR3 length equals 15 residues. Germline V gene lookup returns CDR1 LGHNA and CDR2 YSLEER. CDR3 amino acids: CASSQAGGAEEKLFF. The CDR3 DNA is TGCGCCAGCAGCCAGGCAGGGGGCGCCGAGGAAAAACTGTTTTTT.

This clone qualifies as large. The chain joins TRBV19 to TRBJ2-2; D uncertain. Trimming removed 3 bases at V and 4 bases at J, with 9 bases between. The CDR3 has 14 amino acids. Germline V gene data show CDR1 as LNHDA and CDR2 as SQIVND (reference sequence). CDR3 nucleotide sequence: TGTGCCAGTAGTATTAGAGGATCCACCGGGGAGCTGTTTTTT. Protein: CASSIRGSTGELFF.

There are a few counts of this clone. The chain recombines TRBV6-5 with TRBJ2-2; D not certain. The CDR3 covers 13 residues. V was pared by 1 base and J by 5 bases, with 5 bases between. CDR1 and CDR2 from the germline V gene are MNHEY and SVGAGI. The CDR3 spells CASSYYSTGELFF. CDR3 DNA sequence: TGTGCCAGCAGTTACTACAGTACCGGGGAGCTGTTTTTT.

This clone was seen more than once but under ten times. The chain has TRBV7-9 and TRBJ2-7; D is undetermined. V lost 7 bases and J lost 0, with 13 bases in between. The germline V gene has CDR1 SEHNR and CDR2 FQNEAQ (reference sequence). The CDR3 has 14 amino acids. The chain's CDR3 is CASTKSGDSYEQYF. CDR3 in DNA: TGTGCCAGCACCAAAAGTGGGGACTCCTACGAGCAGTACTTC.